These 20 T cell receptor beta chains originate from one sample sequenced in a study of beta chain features in type 1 diabetes. General study findings and limits: TCRB CDR3s from Type 1 diabetes patients were moderately but significantly shorter in all four CD4+ subsets.

The antigens for these receptors are not known. Expressed TCRB transcripts were sequenced because the entire RNA isolate underwent reverse transcription. Generated by immunoSEQ multiplex PCR, the TCRdb table keeps only in-frame clones and is missing some. The table records some 640,000 clones, over 13% of them present only once. Sequencing used naive CD4+ T cells from blood. These receptors were obtained from a man between 18 and 29 years old with type 1 diabetes.

This clone was seen more than once but under ten times. In the same sample, other DNA sequences code for this CDR3. The chain joins TRBV18 to TRBJ2-2; D might be TRBD1 (5 bases). This CDR3 comprises 14 residues. V lost 3 bases to trimming and J lost 3 bases, with 8 bases between them. The germline gives CDR1 KGHSH, CDR2 LQKENI. Written as DNA, the CDR3 is TGTGCCAGCTCACCGCAGGGATACACCGGGGAGCTGTTTTTT. Translating it yields CASSPQGYTGELFF. Full variable domain (rest looked up from reference TRBV18 and TRBJ2-2): NAGVMQNPRHLVRRRGQEARLRCSPMKGHSHVYWYRQLPEEGLKFMVYLQKENIIDESGMPKERFSAEFPKEGPSILRIQQVVRGDSAAYFCASSPQGYTGELFFGEGSRLTVL.

This clone has more than one count but fewer than ten. This chain links TRBV30 with TRBJ1-1; the D is unclear. The CDR3 covers 12 residues. The germline V gene encodes CDR1 GTSNPN and CDR2 SVGIG (reference sequence). V lost 2 bases and J lost 0, with 4 bases in between. CDR3 in amino acids: CAWSPVNTEAFF. The CDR3 DNA reads as TGTGCCTGGAGTCCAGTGAACACTGAAGCTTTCTTT.

A word on this clone: The sample carries other DNA sequences with the same CDR3. CDR3 amino acids: CASSIWRTNYGYTF. The CDR3 region has the DNA TGTGCCAGTAGTATCTGGCGGACTAACTATGGCTACACCTTC. The chain has TRBV19 and TRBJ1-2, with D unresolved. V lost 3 bases and J 0 bases, leaving 8 bases between the germline ends. CDR1 and CDR2 (germline): LNHDA, SQIVND (reference sequence). CDR3 length: 14 amino acids.

This sequence joins TRBV2 and TRBJ1-3; a weak D match, TRBD1 (5 bases). CDR1 and CDR2 (germline): SNHLY, FYNNEI. Trimming left V 6 bases short and J 0 bases short, with 9 bases between. This CDR3 region has 14 residues. Here the CDR3 reads CASRQTDSGNTIYF. The DNA for the CDR3 is TGTGCCAGCAGACAGACAGACTCTGGAAACACCATATATTTT.

The gene calls are TRBV4-3 and TRBJ1-2; D ambiguous. The CDR3 contains 13 residues. V lost 0 bases to trimming and J lost 6 bases, with 8 bases between them. The V gene's germline CDR1 is LGHNA and CDR2 YSLEER. The CDR3 coding sequence is TGCGCCAGCAGCCAAGAGAGCGGAAATGGCTACACCTTC. This gives the protein CASSQESGNGYTF.

The chain employs TRBV5-4 and TRBJ1-4, with a possible D match to TRBD1 (6 bases). Trimming cost V 1 base and J 7 bases, with 11 bases left between them. Germline assignment: CDR1 SGHNT and CDR2 YYREEE (reference sequence). There are 14 residues in the CDR3. The CDR3 DNA reads TGTGCCAGCAGCTTGCCGGGACAAGGTGAAAAACTGTTTTTT. This encodes CASSLPGQGEKLFF. Combining the CDR3 with reference TRBV5-4 and TRBJ1-4 gives the whole variable domain ETGVTQSPTHLIKTRGQQVTLRCSSQSGHNTVSWYQQALGQGPQFIFQYYREEENGRGNFPPRFSGLQFPNYSSELNVNALELDDSALYLCASSLPGQGEKLFFGSGTQLSVL.

The V call is TRBV19, the J call TRBJ1-5, with unresolved D. V was trimmed by 7 bases and J by 3 bases, leaving 16 bases between them. CDR1 and CDR2 (germline): LNHDA, SQIVND (reference sequence). The CDR3 runs 15 residues. CDR3 nucleotides: TGTGCCAGTACTACCCTCGGGATAAACAATCAGCCCCAGCATTTT. Its translation is CASTTLGINNQPQHF.

V is TRBV29-1 and J is TRBJ2-7, with D perhaps matching TRBD1 or TRBD2 (6 bases each). This CDR3 contains 12 residues. The V and J ends lost 5 bases and 3 bases respectively, with 11 bases between them. Germline-derived CDR1 and CDR2 are SQVTM and ANQGSEA. The CDR3 bases are TGCAGCGTTTCCAAGGGGGGCTACGAGCAGTACTTC. Translation gives CSVSKGGYEQYF.

This clone was detected a few times. The V call is TRBV6-5, the J call TRBJ2-1, with 8 bases fitting TRBD1. The V gene's germline CDR1 is MNHEY and CDR2 SVGAGI. V shed 6 bases and J 7 bases; nucleotides not matched to a gene: 8. The CDR3 runs 14 residues. CDR3 sequence reads: CASRQGQGRNEQFF. In nucleotides, the CDR3 is TGTGCCAGCAGACAAGGACAGGGTAGGAATGAGCAGTTCTTC.

V and J are TRBV7-9 and TRBJ1-1; D is possibly TRBD1 (5 bases). Germline V gives CDR1 SEHNR, CDR2 FQNEAQ (reference sequence). The V and J ends lost 2 bases and 0 bases respectively, with 7 bases between them. This CDR3 is 14 amino acids long. CDR3 residues: CASSLKGMNTEAFF. The CDR3 DNA reads TGTGCCAGCAGCTTAAAGGGGATGAACACTGAAGCTTTCTTT.

The J gene is TRBJ1-5, the V gene TRBV2; 8 bases line up with TRBD1. The CDR3 is made up of 15 amino acids. CDR1 is SNHLY and CDR2 is FYNNEI in the germline V gene. J was trimmed by 4 bases and V by 5 bases; bases with no gene match: 7. The DNA of the CDR3 is TGTGCCAGCAGTCGGAGGACAGGGCCTAATCAGCCCCAGCATTTT. Its translation: CASSRRTGPNQPQHF.

This clone appeared a few times. The V call is TRBV6-6, the J call TRBJ2-4; D remains unclear. In germline, CDR1 is MNHNY, CDR2 SVGAGI (reference sequence). The CDR3 totals 15 residues. V lost 2 bases, J lost 0 bases, and 8 bases lay in between. The CDR3 protein is CASSYPNRAKNIQYF. The CDR3 DNA is TGTGCCAGCAGTTACCCAAATCGAGCCAAAAACATTCAGTACTTC.

This clone was counted between two and nine times. The V and J genes are TRBV4-1 and TRBJ1-6, with 9 bases that match TRBD1. This CDR3 comprises 13 residues. V lost 1 base to trimming and J lost 16 bases; unmatched junction nucleotides: 5. Germline CDR1 is MGHRA and CDR2 is YSYEKL. CDR3 in amino acids: CASSQAGQGPLHF. The CDR3 DNA reads as TGCGCCAGCAGCCAAGCCGGACAGGGGCCGCTCCACTTT.

This rearrangement joins TRBV5-4 to TRBJ2-6; no clear D gene. The CDR3 consists of 15 residues. Trimming removed 4 bases from V and 0 bases from J, with 8 bases in between. Germline values: CDR1 SGHNT, CDR2 YYREEE (reference sequence). CDR3 DNA sequence: TGTGCCAGCAGCATGACTGGCTCTGGGGCCAACGTCCTGACTTTC. Translating it yields CASSMTGSGANVLTF.

The chain has TRBV30 and TRBJ2-2; D may be TRBD1 or TRBD2 (5 bases each). CDR3 length: 19 residues. Trimming cost V 0 bases and J 1 base, with 21 bases left between them. Germline V gene sequence: CDR1 GTSNPN, CDR2 SVGIG (reference sequence). Written as DNA, the CDR3 is TGTGCCTGGAGTGTACTGAGGGGATCCTCTATTTTGAACACCGGGGAGCTGTTTTTT. The encoded protein is CAWSVLRGSSILNTGELFF.

The V gene is TRBV15, the J gene TRBJ2-5; the D call may be TRBD1 or TRBD2 (5 bases each). V lost 8 bases and J 4 bases, leaving 14 bases between the germline ends. CDR1 and CDR2 (germline): LNHNV, YYDKDF (reference sequence). The CDR3 runs 13 residues. Here the CDR3 DNA reads TGTGCCACCCGGGACGGGCGGGCAGAGACCCAGTACTTC. Protein sequence: CATRDGRAETQYF. The variable domain in full, completed from reference TRBV15 and TRBJ2-5, reads DAMVIQNPRYQVTQFGKPVTLSCSQTLNHNVMYWYQQKSSQAPKLLFHYYDKDFNNEADTPDNFQSRRPNTSFCFLDIRSPGLGDTAMYLCATRDGRAETQYFGPGTRLLVL.

The rearrangement uses TRBV7-8 and TRBJ2-3, with D perhaps matching TRBD1 (6 bases). Looked up from germline, CDR1 is SGHVS and CDR2 is FQNEAQ. The V end was cut by 5 bases, the J end by 3 bases, with 18 bases between. The CDR3 runs to 16 residues. The CDR3 loop is CASSARVGATTDTQYF. Written as DNA, the CDR3 is TGTGCCAGCAGCGCCCGTGTGGGGGCGACGACAGATACGCAGTATTTT.

This clone came up a few times. The chain carries TRBV5-1 and TRBJ1-4; the D gene is possibly TRBD1 (5 bases). Germline CDR1 and CDR2: SGHRS and YFSETQ. The CDR3 consists of 15 residues. The ends were cut back, 5 bases at V and 6 bases at J, with 17 bases in the middle. The CDR3, as DNA: TGCGCCAGCAGACTTAGAGGGGAGCGGGATGAAAAACTGTTTTTT. It translates to CASRLRGERDEKLFF.

This clone was recorded a few times. J is TRBJ2-7 and V is TRBV29-1; D is possibly TRBD1 (5 bases). CDR1 and CDR2 from the germline V gene are SQVTM and ANQGSEA. The CDR3 covers 14 residues. With 6 bases removed from V and 2 bases from J, the gap between germline ends came to 17 bases. The CDR3: CSVLVSGAAYEQYF. DNA of the CDR3: TGCAGCGTCCTTGTGAGTGGGGCTGCCTACGAGCAGTACTTC.

This chain connects TRBV30 to TRBJ1-4; TRBD1 might be the D (5 bases). Germline V gene sequence: CDR1 GTSNPN, CDR2 SVGIG (reference sequence). The CDR3 has 14 amino acids. V lost 2 bases and J 3 bases, leaving 10 bases between the germline ends. CDR3 sequence: CAWSPGMANEKLFF. CDR3 nucleotides: TGTGCCTGGAGTCCAGGGATGGCTAATGAAAAACTGTTTTTT.